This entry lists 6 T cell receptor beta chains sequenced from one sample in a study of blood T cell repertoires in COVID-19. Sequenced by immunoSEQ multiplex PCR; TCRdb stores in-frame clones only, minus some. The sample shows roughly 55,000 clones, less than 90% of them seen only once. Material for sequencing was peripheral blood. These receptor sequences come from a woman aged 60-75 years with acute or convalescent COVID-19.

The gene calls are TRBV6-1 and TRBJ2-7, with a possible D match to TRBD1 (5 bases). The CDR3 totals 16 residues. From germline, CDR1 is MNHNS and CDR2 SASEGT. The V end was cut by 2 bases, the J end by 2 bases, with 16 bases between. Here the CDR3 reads CASSEWGKGITYEQYF. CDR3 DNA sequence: TGTGCCAGCAGTGAATGGGGCAAGGGGATAACCTACGAGCAGTACTTC.

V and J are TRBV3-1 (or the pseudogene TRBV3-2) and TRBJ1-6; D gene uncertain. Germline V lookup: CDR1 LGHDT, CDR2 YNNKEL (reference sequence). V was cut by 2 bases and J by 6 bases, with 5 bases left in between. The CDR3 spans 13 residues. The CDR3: CASSQRGNSPLHF. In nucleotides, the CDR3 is TGTGCCAGCAGCCAACGGGGTAATTCACCCCTCCACTTT.

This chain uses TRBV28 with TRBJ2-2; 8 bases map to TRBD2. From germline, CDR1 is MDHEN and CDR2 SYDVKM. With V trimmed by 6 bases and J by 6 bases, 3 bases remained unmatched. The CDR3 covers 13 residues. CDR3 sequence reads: CASRSGGAGELFF. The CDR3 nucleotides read TGTGCCAGCAGAAGCGGGGGCGCCGGGGAGCTGTTTTTT.

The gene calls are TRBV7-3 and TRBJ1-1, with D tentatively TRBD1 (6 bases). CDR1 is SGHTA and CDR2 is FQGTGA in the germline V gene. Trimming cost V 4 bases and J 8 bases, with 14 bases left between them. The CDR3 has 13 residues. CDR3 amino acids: CASSSNRDMEAFF. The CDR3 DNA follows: TGTGCCAGCAGCTCAAACAGGGATATGGAAGCTTTCTTT.

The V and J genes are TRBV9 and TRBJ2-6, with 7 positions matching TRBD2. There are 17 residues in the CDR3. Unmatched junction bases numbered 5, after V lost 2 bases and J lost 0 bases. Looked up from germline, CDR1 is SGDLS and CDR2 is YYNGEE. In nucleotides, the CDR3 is TGTGCCAGCAGCGTCCTCGGGGGGAACTCTGGGGCCAACGTCCTGACTTTC. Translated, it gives CASSVLGGNSGANVLTF.

The CDR3 reads CASSQVGAGGEKLFF. The CDR3 DNA follows: TGTGCCAGCAGCCAGGTCGGAGCGGGCGGCGAAAAACTGTTTTTT. The chain combines TRBV3-1 (or the pseudogene TRBV3-2) with TRBJ1-4; D gene uncertain. Trimming removed 3 bases at V and 8 bases at J, with 16 bases between. CDR1 and CDR2 (germline): LGHDT, YNNKEL (reference sequence). This CDR3 spans 15 amino acids.